These 31 T cell receptor beta chains were all obtained from the same sample, sequenced in a study of neurological immune-mediated disorders. A single record per CDR3 protein comes from TCRdb applying MiXCR to the 5' RACE reads. The repertoire consists of about 38,000 distinct CDR3 sequences, with around 10% occurring once and the leading ten covering approximately 4%. Time point meaning: technical triplicate 1. The sequenced sample consisted of PBMCs. All receptors come from a man in his 60s with HTLV-1-associated myelopathy (HAM/TSP).

This clonotype has at least ten counts. V and J are TRBV3-1 and TRBJ2-7; D gene uncertain. Germline V gene data show CDR1 as LGHDT and CDR2 as YNNKEL (reference sequence). This CDR3 region has 14 residues. V was clipped by 1 base and J by 6 bases, with 13 bases between them. The CDR3 sequence: CASSQGVGVGEQYF. CDR3 in DNA: TGTGCCAGCAGCCAAGGGGTTGGGGTTGGCGAGCAGTACTTC.

This clonotype was counted many times. The chain couples TRBV27 to TRBJ1-5, with 8 bases aligning to TRBD1. This CDR3 contains 15 residues. Germline values: CDR1 MNHEY, CDR2 SMNVEV (reference sequence). V dropped 5 bases and J dropped 2; count of bases not matched to a gene: 5. CDR3 sequence reads: CASSRGTGGNQPQHF. The CDR3 coding sequence is TGTGCCAGCAGTAGGGGGACAGGCGGCAATCAGCCCCAGCATTTT.

This clonotype was detected ten times or more. The V and J genes are TRBV6-6 and TRBJ2-3; 8 bases are shared with TRBD1. Germline lookup yields CDR1 MNHNY and CDR2 SVGAGI (reference sequence). V lost 6 bases to trimming and J lost 0 bases; unmatched junction nucleotides: 11. This CDR3 is built from 17 residues. This CDR3 is CASRAQGGLSSTDTQYF. As DNA, the CDR3 is TGTGCCAGCAGGGCACAGGGGGGTCTATCTAGCACAGATACGCAGTATTTT.

This clonotype was seen at least ten times. The rearrangement links TRBV28 to TRBJ2-5, with 10 bases that match TRBD1. V lost 5 bases, J lost 0 bases, and 12 bases stayed unmatched. CDR1 and CDR2 (germline): MDHEN, SYDVKM. There are 18 residues in the CDR3. This chain's CDR3 is CASSLPGTGVSYQETQYF. The CDR3 DNA sequence: TGTGCCAGCAGTCTCCCCGGGACAGGGGTTTCGTACCAAGAGACCCAGTACTTC.

This clonotype was recorded at least ten times. The chain has TRBV5-6 and TRBJ2-7; a weak D match, TRBD1 (5 bases). Trimming left V 0 bases short and J 2 bases short, with 18 bases between. The length of the CDR3 is 17 residues. Germline V gives CDR1 SGHDT, CDR2 YYEEEE. The CDR3 region is CASSLAAYKGKTYEQYF. CDR3 DNA: TGTGCCAGCAGCTTGGCCGCTTATAAGGGGAAAACCTACGAGCAGTACTTC.

At least ten counts were recorded for this clonotype. V and J are TRBV14 and TRBJ2-2, with 8 nucleotides matching TRBD1. Germline CDR1 SGHDN, CDR2 FVKESK. The J segment lost 0 bases and the V segment lost 8 bases, leaving 2 bases of the junction unmatched. This CDR3 contains 14 residues. Here the CDR3 DNA reads TGTGCCAGCCGACAGGGGACGAACACCGGGGAGCTGTTTTTT. This translates into CASRQGTNTGELFF.

In its sample, this clonotype was seen many times. The chain has TRBV12-3 or TRBV12-4 and TRBJ1-2; the match to TRBD1 covers 10 bases. The CDR3 has 17 amino acids. V was pared by 6 bases and J by 1 base, with 11 bases of the junction left unmatched. The CDR3 reads CASSSPGTGDRNYGYTF. The CDR3 coding sequence is TGTGCCAGCAGCTCTCCCGGGACAGGGGACCGTAACTATGGCTACACCTTC.

This clonotype was detected many times. The chain combines TRBV12-3 or TRBV12-4 with TRBJ2-7, with TRBD1 as a possible D gene (6 bases). The CDR3 has 12 residues. Trimming left V 5 bases short and J 4 bases short, with 9 bases between. The CDR3 loop reads CASSPGQYEQYF. The CDR3 DNA is TGTGCCAGCAGTCCCGGACAGTACGAGCAGTACTTC.

Many counts were recorded for this clonotype. V gene TRBV10-3 combines with J gene TRBJ2-5, with 9 bases identical to TRBD1. V lost 6 bases, J lost 4 bases, and 12 bases stayed unmatched. The CDR3 runs 16 residues. Germline CDR1 reads ENHRY; CDR2 reads SYGVKD. This chain's CDR3 is CAIRPRGQGRPETQYF. CDR3 sequence (DNA): TGTGCCATCAGACCGAGAGGACAGGGGCGTCCAGAGACCCAGTACTTC.

This clonotype was counted at least ten times. The gene calls are TRBV12-3 or TRBV12-4 and TRBJ2-5, with D possibly called TRBD1 or TRBD2 (6 bases each). Trimming shortened V by 6 bases and J by 4 bases, and 15 bases separated the two germline ends. The CDR3 covers 14 residues. The CDR3 loop reads CASSLHGGGETQYF. CDR3 DNA: TGTGCCAGCAGCCTACACGGAGGGGGAGAGACCCAGTACTTC.

The sample holds one count of this clonotype. With a much larger clone just one base away, this may be a read error. The rearrangement uses TRBV12-3 or TRBV12-4 and TRBJ1-4; TRBD1 might be the D (5 bases). This CDR3 region has 13 residues. The CDR3 coding sequence is TGTGTCAGCAGTCGGAACAGGAATGAAAAACTGTTTTTT. Its translation is CVSSRNRNEKLFF.

This chain uses TRBV9 with TRBJ2-1; 9 bases are a match to TRBD2. Trimming at V came to 1 base and at J to 6 bases, leaving 8 bases not matched to a gene. This CDR3 spans 16 amino acids. Germline CDR1 and CDR2: SGDLS and YYNGEE. Written as DNA, the CDR3 is TGTGCCAGCAGCGTATCGGTTGGCGGGAGGGTCAATGAGCAGTTCTTC. Translating gives CASSVSVGGRVNEQFF.

This clonotype was recorded many times. The CDR3 DNA reads TGTGCCAGCAGCCAACGCGGCCGAGAGCAGTTCTTC. Its translation: CASSQRGREQFF. The V call is TRBV3-1, the J call TRBJ2-1; D gene uncertain. Germline loops: CDR1 LGHDT, CDR2 YNNKEL (reference sequence). The CDR3 has 12 residues. Deletions cut 2 bases from V and 10 bases from J, with 9 bases between.

This clonotype was counted at least ten times. The DNA for the CDR3 is TGCGCCAGCAGCCCCTCTCATCCCGGGGAGCTGTTTTTT. Amino acids: CASSPSHPGELFF. The rearrangement joins TRBV5-1 to TRBJ2-2; D is unresolved. V was clipped by 4 bases and J by 6 bases, with 10 bases between them. Germline-derived CDR1 and CDR2 are SGHRS and YFSETQ. The CDR3 length is 13 residues.

This clonotype qualifies as medium-sized. The chain combines TRBV21-1 with TRBJ1-1; the table's TRBD1 call for D was not verified on the DNA. TRBV21-1 is shown as a pseudogene. The CDR3 loop spans 14 amino acids. The CDR3 DNA reads as TGTGCCAGCAGCGGCCCCAGGACAGTAAGAGAAGCTTTCTTT. This sequence encodes CASSGPRTVREAFF.

This clonotype was seen at least ten times. The chain employs TRBV20-1 and TRBJ1-1; D gene unclear. Germline V lookup: CDR1 DFQATT, CDR2 SNEGSKA (reference sequence). This CDR3 is 10 amino acids long. Between the trimmed V and J ends, which lost 3 bases and 7 bases, there was a span of 6 bases. CDR3 nucleotides: TGCAGTGCTAGCCGGAATGAAGCTTTCTTT. Translating gives CSASRNEAFF.

This clonotype qualifies as medium-sized (0.01 to 0.1%). This chain uses TRBV10-3 with TRBJ2-7, with TRBD1 matching over 11 bases. The CDR3 sequence is 15 residues long. The germline CDR1 and CDR2 sequences are ENHRY and SYGVKD. V lost 8 bases and J lost 4; bases outside the gene matches: 10. The DNA for the CDR3 is TGTGCCATCGCCGGGACAGGGGGTCGTAGTTACGAGCAGTACTTC. As protein: CAIAGTGGRSYEQYF.

The sample holds many counts of this clonotype. V is TRBV3-1 and J is TRBJ1-2; TRBD1 aligns across 10 bases. Germline values: CDR1 LGHDT, CDR2 YNNKEL (reference sequence). The CDR3 length is 17 residues. V shed 1 base and J 5 bases; nucleotides not matched to a gene: 10. The CDR3 DNA follows: TGTGCCAGCAGCCAAGGGGGACAGGGGATCCCTACGTATGGCTACACCTTC. Translating gives CASSQGGQGIPTYGYTF.

Many counts were recorded for this clonotype. J is TRBJ2-5 and V is TRBV5-1; 7 bases align to TRBD2. Per the germline V gene, CDR1 is SGHRS and CDR2 is YFSETQ. Losses at the gene ends were 1 base for V and 1 base for J; bases not matched to a gene: 4. The length of the CDR3 is 15 residues. CDR3 nucleotides: TGCGCCAGCAGCTTGACGGGGGGTTCCCAAGAGACCCAGTACTTC. As protein: CASSLTGGSQETQYF.

This clonotype showed up many times. The genes are TRBV6-2 or TRBV6-3 and TRBJ2-4, with D possibly being TRBD2 (6 bases). The CDR3 runs to 11 residues. Deletions cut 5 bases from V and 15 bases from J, with 14 bases between. CDR1 MNHEY and CDR2 SVGEGT come from the germline V gene. For the CDR3, the DNA is TGTGCCAGCAGTCTTGGCGGGATGTGGTACTTC. This translates into CASSLGGMWYF.

This clonotype was seen many times. The genes are TRBV25-1 and TRBJ1-1; D may be TRBD1 (6 bases). This CDR3 is 13 amino acids long. Trimming took off 6 bases at V and 2 bases at J, with 10 bases between the two ends. CDR1 is MGHDK, CDR2 SYGVNS, per germline. The CDR3 sequence: CASSKGGNTEAFF. CDR3 sequence (DNA): TGTGCCAGCAGCAAGGGGGGAAACACTGAAGCTTTCTTT.

This clonotype was picked up many times. The chain couples TRBV20-1 to TRBJ2-5; tentatively, D is TRBD1 or TRBD2 (5 bases each). This CDR3 is built from 15 residues. CDR1 and CDR2 from the germline V gene are DFQATT and SNEGSKA (reference sequence). V shed 1 base and J shed 4 bases, with 16 bases lying between them. CDR3 region: CSARVSGPRAETQYF. CDR3 nucleotide sequence: TGCAGTGCTAGAGTTTCGGGACCCAGGGCAGAGACCCAGTACTTC.

This clonotype was seen ten or more times. CDR3: CSVEVSPGGRPVQFF. The CDR3 DNA is TGCAGCGTTGAGGTTTCGCCGGGAGGGCGTCCTGTGCAGTTCTTC. This chain uses TRBV29-1 with TRBJ2-1, with 8 positions matching TRBD2. Losses at the gene ends were 3 bases for V and 12 bases for J; bases not matched to a gene: 16. The CDR3 runs 15 residues. Germline CDR1 reads SQVTM; CDR2 reads ANQGSEA.

This clonotype was detected ten times or more. The gene calls are TRBV10-2 and TRBJ1-5; no clear D gene. V dropped 8 bases and J dropped 6 bases, with 14 bases sitting between them. Per the germline V gene, CDR1 is WSHSY and CDR2 is SAAADI. The CDR3 contains 13 residues. CDR3 sequence: CASHQSAGQPQHF. In DNA form, the CDR3 reads TGCGCCAGCCATCAATCCGCGGGTCAGCCCCAGCATTTT.

This clonotype was recorded many times. The genes are TRBV15 and TRBJ1-1, with D hard to call. Looked up from germline, CDR1 is LNHNV and CDR2 is YYDKDF (reference sequence). V was shortened by 2 bases and J by 5 bases, with 6 bases between the two germline ends. The CDR3 is 12 amino acids. The CDR3: CATSRRGTEAFF. The DNA for the CDR3 is TGTGCCACCAGCAGACGTGGGACTGAAGCTTTCTTT.

This clonotype showed up many times. The gene calls are TRBV10-3 and TRBJ2-1; D unresolved. The CDR3 has 12 amino acids. V dropped 2 bases and J dropped 8 bases, with 7 bases sitting between them. The germline CDR1 and CDR2 sequences are ENHRY and SYGVKD. This chain's CDR3 is CAISEDYHEQFF. CDR3 nucleotide sequence: TGTGCCATCAGTGAGGATTACCATGAGCAGTTCTTC.

This clonotype was found many times. The rearrangement links TRBV7-9 to TRBJ1-4; no firm D call. CDR1 and CDR2 (germline): SEHNR, FQNEAQ (reference sequence). This CDR3 has 15 residues. The V end was cut by 0 bases, the J end by 0 bases, with 5 bases between. For the CDR3, the DNA is TGTGCCAGCAGCTTAGCGCCCGCAACTAATGAAAAACTGTTTTTT. Translation: CASSLAPATNEKLFF.

This clonotype has at least ten counts. The chain joins TRBV10-3 to TRBJ2-2, with 11 bases lining up with TRBD1. Germline V gives CDR1 ENHRY, CDR2 SYGVKD. The ends lost 3 bases at V and 5 bases at J; junction bases unmatched: 5. The CDR3 covers 16 residues. CDR3 amino acids: CAISEPGQGVTGELFF. In nucleotides, the CDR3 is TGTGCCATCAGTGAACCGGGACAGGGGGTAACCGGGGAGCTGTTTTTT.

This clonotype came up many times. The genes are TRBV12-3 or TRBV12-4 and TRBJ2-6, with 9 bases fitting TRBD1. Losses at the gene ends were 4 bases for V and 4 bases for J; bases not matched to a gene: 5. The CDR3 sequence is 16 residues long. This CDR3 reads CASSSGTGTGANVLTF. DNA for the CDR3: TGTGCCAGCAGTTCTGGGACAGGGACCGGGGCCAACGTCCTGACTTTC.

This clonotype was recorded at least ten times. This chain joins TRBV20-1 and TRBJ2-7; D might be TRBD1 (5 bases). V was pared by 6 bases and J by 4 bases, with 22 bases between. The CDR3 covers 15 residues. The germline CDR1 and CDR2 sequences are DFQATT and SNEGSKA (reference sequence). CDR3: CSAIDGQGSSYEQYF. The DNA of the CDR3 is TGCAGTGCCATCGATGGGCAGGGTAGTTCTTACGAGCAGTACTTC.

This clonotype was seen ten or more times. The rearrangement uses TRBV7-2 and TRBJ2-1, with D perhaps TRBD1 or TRBD2 (6 bases each). Between the trimmed V and J ends, which lost 3 bases and 2 bases, there was a span of 11 bases. CDR1 and CDR2 from the germline V gene are SGHTA and FQGNSA. The CDR3 loop spans 15 amino acids. CDR3 DNA: TGTGCCAGCAGCTTTACCGGGGGCCCCTACAATGAGCAGTTCTTC. Protein sequence: CASSFTGGPYNEQFF.